This TCR beta chain was profiled in a study of blood T cells in healthy people across ages. Whole-study findings and limits: Higher diversity and more naive CD4+ cells were features of long-lived donors, compared to aged donors. The authors considered diversity estimates from one million T cells to be underestimates. Getting older went along with TCR beta diversity per million T cells dropping roughly linearly.

Together with a sample-barcoded 5' primer, a J-beta primer mix was included in a second PCR lasting about 6 to 12 cycles. Every single cDNA molecule received a tag from a template-switch adaptor with 12 random nucleotides. TCRdb redid the calling of the 5' RACE reads with MiXCR, one entry per CDR3 protein. Found here are over 1,500,000 distinct CDR3 sequences, less than 50% of them singletons; the top ten hold more than 2%. Concerning this clonotype itself: Antigen specificity is unknown.

Trimming cost V 1 base and J 9 bases, with 11 bases left between them. Germline lookup yields CDR1 SGHRS and CDR2 YFSETQ. The CDR3 runs 13 residues. This receptor was identified in a woman in her 40s in good health. The specimen sequenced was blood. The chain combines TRBV5-1 with TRBJ2-1, with D perhaps being TRBD1 or TRBD2 (5 bases each). CDR3 sequence: CASSLLGESEQFF. In nucleotides, the CDR3 is TGCGCCAGCAGCTTGCTGGGGGAATCTGAGCAGTTCTTC.